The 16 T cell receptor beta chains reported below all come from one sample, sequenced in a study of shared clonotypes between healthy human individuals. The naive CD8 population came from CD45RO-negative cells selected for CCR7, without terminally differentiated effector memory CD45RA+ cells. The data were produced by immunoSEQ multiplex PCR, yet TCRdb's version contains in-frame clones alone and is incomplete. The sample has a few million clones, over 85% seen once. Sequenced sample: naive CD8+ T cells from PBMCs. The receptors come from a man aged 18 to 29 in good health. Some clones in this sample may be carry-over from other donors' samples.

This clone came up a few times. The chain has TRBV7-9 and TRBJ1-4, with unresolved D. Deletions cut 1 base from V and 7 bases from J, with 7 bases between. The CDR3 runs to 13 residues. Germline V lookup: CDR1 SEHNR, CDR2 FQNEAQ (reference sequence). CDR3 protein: CASSLGGLEKLFF. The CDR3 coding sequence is TGTGCCAGCAGCTTAGGCGGCCTTGAAAAACTGTTTTTT.

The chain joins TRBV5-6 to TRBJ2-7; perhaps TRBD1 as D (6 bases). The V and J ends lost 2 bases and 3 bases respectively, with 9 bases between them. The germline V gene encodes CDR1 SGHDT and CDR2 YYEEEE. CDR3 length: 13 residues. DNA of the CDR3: TGTGCCAGCAGCTTTCAAGGGGGCTACGAGCAGTACTTC. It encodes CASSFQGGYEQYF.

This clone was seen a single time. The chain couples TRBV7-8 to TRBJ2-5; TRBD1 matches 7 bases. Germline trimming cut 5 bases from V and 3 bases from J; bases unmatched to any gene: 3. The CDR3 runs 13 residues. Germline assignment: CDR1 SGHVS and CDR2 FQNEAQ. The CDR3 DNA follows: TGTGCCAGCAGCCACAGGGGTGAAGAGACCCAGTACTTC. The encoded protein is CASSHRGEETQYF.

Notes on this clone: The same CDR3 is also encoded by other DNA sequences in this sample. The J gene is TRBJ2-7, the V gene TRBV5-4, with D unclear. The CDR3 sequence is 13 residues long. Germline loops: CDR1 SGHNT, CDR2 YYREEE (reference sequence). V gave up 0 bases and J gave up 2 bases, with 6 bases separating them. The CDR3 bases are TGTGCCAGCAGCTTGGGCCGGACCTACGAGCAGTACTTC. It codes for CASSLGRTYEQYF.

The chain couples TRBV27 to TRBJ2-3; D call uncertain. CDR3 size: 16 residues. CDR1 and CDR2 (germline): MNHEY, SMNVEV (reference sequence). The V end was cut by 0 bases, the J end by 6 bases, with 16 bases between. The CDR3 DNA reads TGTGCCAGCAGTTTATCATTATTCTCTCTGGGGGATACGCAGTATTTT. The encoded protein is CASSLSLFSLGDTQYF.

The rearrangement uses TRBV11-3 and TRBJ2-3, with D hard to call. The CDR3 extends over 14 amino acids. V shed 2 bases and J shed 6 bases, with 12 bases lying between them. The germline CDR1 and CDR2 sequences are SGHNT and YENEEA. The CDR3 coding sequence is TGTGCCAGCAGCTTAATCGGCCCGCCGGATACGCAGTATTTT. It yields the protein CASSLIGPPDTQYF.

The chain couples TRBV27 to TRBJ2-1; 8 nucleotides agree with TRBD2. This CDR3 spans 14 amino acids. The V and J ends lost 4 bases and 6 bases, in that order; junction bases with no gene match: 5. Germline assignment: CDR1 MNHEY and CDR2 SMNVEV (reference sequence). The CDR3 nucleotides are TGTGCCAGCAGTTCGGGAGGGCGGGGCAATGAGCAGTTCTTC. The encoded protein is CASSSGGRGNEQFF.

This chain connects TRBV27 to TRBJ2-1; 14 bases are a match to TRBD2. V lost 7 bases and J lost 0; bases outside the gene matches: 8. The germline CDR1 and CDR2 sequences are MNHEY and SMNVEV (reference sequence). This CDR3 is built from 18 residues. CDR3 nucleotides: TGTGCCAGCAACGAAATAGGGACTAGCGGGAGCTCCTACAATGAGCAGTTCTTC. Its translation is CASNEIGTSGSSYNEQFF.

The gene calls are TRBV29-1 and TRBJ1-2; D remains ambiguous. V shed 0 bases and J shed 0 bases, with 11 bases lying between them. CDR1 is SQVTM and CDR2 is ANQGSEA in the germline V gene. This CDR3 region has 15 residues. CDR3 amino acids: CSVEDRAGANYGYTF. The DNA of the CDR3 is TGCAGCGTTGAAGATAGGGCGGGAGCTAACTATGGCTACACCTTC.

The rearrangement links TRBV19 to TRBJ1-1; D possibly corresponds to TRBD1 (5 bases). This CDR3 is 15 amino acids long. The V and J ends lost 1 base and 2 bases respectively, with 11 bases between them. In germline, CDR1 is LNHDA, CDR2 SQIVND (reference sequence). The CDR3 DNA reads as TGTGCCAGTAGTATAGGACGGGGGGTAAACACTGAAGCTTTCTTT. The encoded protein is CASSIGRGVNTEAFF.

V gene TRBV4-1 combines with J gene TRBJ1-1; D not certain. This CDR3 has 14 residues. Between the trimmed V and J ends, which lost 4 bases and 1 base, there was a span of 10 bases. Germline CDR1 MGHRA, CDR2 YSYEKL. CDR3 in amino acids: CASSRIKANTEAFF. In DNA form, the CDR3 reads TGCGCCAGCAGCCGCATAAAAGCGAACACTGAAGCTTTCTTT.

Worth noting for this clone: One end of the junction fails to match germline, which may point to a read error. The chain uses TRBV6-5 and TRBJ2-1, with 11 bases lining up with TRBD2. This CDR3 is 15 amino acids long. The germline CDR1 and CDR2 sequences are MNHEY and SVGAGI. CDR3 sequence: CASSPGLAVYNEQLF. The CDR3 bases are TGTGCCAGCAGCCCGGGACTAGCGGTTTACAATGAGCAGCTCTTC.

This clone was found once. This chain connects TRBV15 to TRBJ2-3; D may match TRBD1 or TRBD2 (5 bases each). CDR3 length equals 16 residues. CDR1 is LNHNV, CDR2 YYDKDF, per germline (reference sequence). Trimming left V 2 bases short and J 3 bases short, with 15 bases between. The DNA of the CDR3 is TGTGCCACCAGCAGATCATGGGGGAGTAGTACAGATACGCAGTATTTT. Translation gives CATSRSWGSSTDTQYF.

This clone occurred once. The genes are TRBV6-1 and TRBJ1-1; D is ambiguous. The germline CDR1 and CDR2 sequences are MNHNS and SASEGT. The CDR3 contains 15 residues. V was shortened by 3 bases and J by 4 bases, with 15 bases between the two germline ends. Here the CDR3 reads CASSDRGLGSTEAFF. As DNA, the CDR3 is TGTGCCAGCAGTGATCGCGGACTGGGGAGCACTGAAGCTTTCTTT.

The CDR3 bases are TGTGCCAGCAGCCATCGCCTAGCGGCATCGTCCTACAATGAGCAGTTCTTC. It translates to CASSHRLAASSYNEQFF. The gene calls are TRBV13 and TRBJ2-1, with TRBD2 matching over 7 bases. Germline CDR1 PRHDT, CDR2 FYEKMQ (reference sequence). There are 17 residues in the CDR3. V lost 5 bases and J lost 1; bases outside the gene matches: 11. Together with reference TRBV13 and TRBJ2-1, the CDR3 gives the full variable domain: AAGVIQSPRHLIKEKRETATLKCYPIPRHDTVYWYQQGPGQDPQFLISFYEKMQSDKGSIPDRFSAQQFSDYHSELNMSSLELGDSALYFCASSHRLAASSYNEQFFGPGTRLTVL.

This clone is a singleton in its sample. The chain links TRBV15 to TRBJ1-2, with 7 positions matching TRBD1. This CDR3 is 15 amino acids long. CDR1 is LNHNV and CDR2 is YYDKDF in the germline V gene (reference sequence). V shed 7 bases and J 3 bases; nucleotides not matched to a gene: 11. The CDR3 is CATTKGQRWDYGYTF. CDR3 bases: TGTGCCACCACTAAGGGACAGCGATGGGACTATGGCTACACCTTC.